This is a list of T cell receptor beta chains from one sample in a study of shared clonotypes between healthy human individuals. The method was immunoSEQ multiplex PCR; TCRdb's version includes in-frame clones alone and lacks a portion of them. This sample has about 2.2 million clones; over 85% occur once, and the top ten carry 1.5% to 2%. The sequenced sample was naive CD8+ T cells from PBMCs. The receptors here all came from a man between 18 and 29 years old in good health. Some clones in this sample may be carry-over from other donors' samples. The CDR3 runs from the conserved cysteine through the conserved F or W. The D gene is left open where the match is weak. Size is omitted from some rows. Given values are once, few, many or a class for expanded clones.

V: TRBV5-1; D: .; size: once; J: TRBJ2-1; CDR3: CASSLLQEQFF; DNA: TGCGCCAGCAGCCTCCTACAGGAGCAGTTCTTC
V: TRBV28; D: TRBD2; size: .; J: TRBJ2-7; CDR3: CASSTRTGTSGRPHEQYF; DNA: TGTGCCAGCAGTACGAGGACCGGGACTAGCGGGAGACCCCACGAGCAGTACTTC
V: TRBV10-2; D: TRBD2; size: .; J: TRBJ2-7; CDR3: CASSGLAEYEQYF; DNA: TGCGCCAGCAGCGGACTAGCAGAGTACGAGCAGTACTTC
V: TRBV23-1; D: TRBD1; size: .; J: TRBJ1-2; CDR3: CASSQSRERGPYGYTF; DNA: TGCGCCAGCAGTCAATCGAGGGAGAGGGGGCCTTATGGCTACACCTTC
V: TRBV2; D: TRBD1; size: .; J: TRBJ2-7; CDR3: CASSGAGTGRRYEQYF; DNA: TGTGCCAGCAGTGGCGCCGGGACAGGGCGCCGCTACGAGCAGTACTTC
V: TRBV28; D: .; size: .; J: TRBJ1-2; CDR3: CASSLWTRSNYGYTF; DNA: TGTGCCAGCAGTTTGTGGACACGCTCTAACTATGGCTACACCTTC
V: TRBV14; D: .; size: .; J: TRBJ2-5; CDR3: CASSQLVWETQYF; DNA: TGTGCCAGCAGCCAGTTGGTTTGGGAGACCCAGTACTTC
V: TRBV5-1; D: .; size: .; J: TRBJ1-2; CDR3: CASSSFRDNYGYTF; DNA: TGCGCCAGCAGCTCGTTTAGGGACAACTATGGCTACACCTTC
V: TRBV7-2; D: TRBD1; size: once; J: TRBJ2-7; CDR3: CASSWGQGANEQYF; DNA: TGTGCCAGCAGCTGGGGACAGGGGGCCAACGAGCAGTACTTC
V: TRBV10-3; D: TRBD2; size: .; J: TRBJ2-1; CDR3: CAISPRMTSGSFDEQFF; DNA: TGTGCCATCAGCCCTAGAATGACTAGCGGGAGTTTTGATGAGCAGTTCTTC
V: TRBV4-3; D: TRBD2; size: .; J: TRBJ2-1; CDR3: CASSQWRELAYNEQFF; DNA: TGCGCCAGCAGCCAGTGGCGGGAGTTGGCCTACAATGAGCAGTTCTTC
V: TRBV9; D: .; size: .; J: TRBJ2-3; CDR3: CASSAGRGADTQYF; DNA: TGTGCCAGCAGCGCGGGGAGGGGGGCAGATACGCAGTATTTT
V: TRBV28; D: TRBD1; size: .; J: TRBJ2-7; CDR3: CASSFGDRVSYEQYF; DNA: TGTGCCAGCAGTTTCGGGGACAGGGTATCCTACGAGCAGTACTTC
V: TRBV19; D: .; size: once; J: TRBJ2-1; CDR3: CASSIGGSGYNEQFF; DNA: TGTGCCAGTAGTATTGGGGGTAGCGGCTACAATGAGCAGTTCTTC
V: TRBV19; D: .; size: .; J: TRBJ1-1; CDR3: CASSALGRGPREAFF; DNA: TGTGCCAGTAGCGCCCTGGGCCGGGGGCCCCGTGAAGCTTTCTTT
V: TRBV7-9; D: TRBD1; size: .; J: TRBJ1-2; CDR3: CASSGRDRVQGYTF; DNA: TGTGCCAGCAGCGGTAGGGACAGGGTGCAGGGCTACACCTTC
V: TRBV7-8; D: .; size: .; J: TRBJ2-1; CDR3: CASSLGTGYNEQFF; DNA: TGTGCCAGCAGCTTAGGGACTGGATACAATGAGCAGTTCTTC
V: TRBV9; D: TRBD1; size: .; J: TRBJ2-4; CDR3: CASSVGGRGQSNIQYF; DNA: TGTGCCAGCAGCGTAGGGGGTAGGGGACAGAGTAACATTCAGTACTTC